This T cell receptor beta chain came from a study of blood T cells in healthy people across ages. Findings and limits, study-wide: Long-lived donors carried more naive CD4+ cells and greater diversity than aged donors.

The second PCR ran roughly 6 to 11 cycles with a sample-barcoded 5' primer and J-beta primers. Via MiXCR, TCRdb re-called the 5' RACE reads, giving one row per CDR3 protein. This table has hundreds of thousands of distinct CDR3 sequences, approximately 31% appearing once. Total RNA, at least 6 micrograms per sample, came from PBMCs. In this sample, this clonotype turned up a few times. Its antigen is not known. V was cut by 3 bases and J by 3 bases, with 11 bases left in between. This CDR3 contains 15 residues. The V gene's germline CDR1 is ENHRY and CDR2 SYGVKD. V gene TRBV10-3 combines with J gene TRBJ2-2; possibly TRBD1 for D (5 bases). Sample: blood. The clonotype was recovered from a woman older than 75 in good health. As DNA, the CDR3 is TGTGCCATCAGTGACGCAGGGTGGGACACCGGGGAGCTGTTTTTT. This gives the protein CAISDAGWDTGELFF.